Listed below are T cell receptor beta chains from one sample, sequenced in a study of radiation and T cells in renal cell carcinoma. Measured with immunoSEQ multiplex PCR; TCRdb has only the in-frame clones, and not every one. Here the sample spans roughly 130,000 clones, 85% to 90% being singletons. The material was blood, obtained from a patient whose treatment included radiotherapy and nephrectomy. The origin of the receptors is a woman aged 70-85 years with renal cell carcinoma. The CDR3 runs from the conserved cysteine through the conserved F or W.

J | V | CDR3
TRBJ1-5 | TRBV2 | CASSEGQYSNQPQHF
TRBJ2-5 | TRBV5-1 | CASSFRGKETQYF
TRBJ2-2 | TRBV29-1 | CSVEFAGGTNTGELFF
TRBJ2-7 | TRBV7-9 | CASSLAGGSYEQYF
TRBJ1-2 | TRBV7-2 | CASSKFLDREDGYTF
TRBJ1-3 | TRBV5-1 | CASSLAGSGGNTIYF
TRBJ2-3 | TRBV9 | CASSVGQGRTDTQYF
TRBJ2-7 | TRBV7-9 | CASSSDPGDEQYF
TRBJ2-1 | TRBV4-3 | CASSQGGLDPDEQFF
TRBJ1-1 | TRBV5-1 | CASSLVWAGPMNTEAFF
TRBJ2-1 | TRBV10-3 | CAINAGAGDEQFF
TRBJ2-1 | TRBV28 | CASSFLGLAGSSYNEQFF
TRBJ1-1 | TRBV5-1 | CASSTDREEAFF
TRBJ2-1 | TRBV11-3 | CASSSTIHEQFF
TRBJ2-1 | TRBV14 | CASSFLAGGIDEQFF
TRBJ2-5 | TRBV9 | CASSGPGPQETQYF
TRBJ2-2 | TRBV2 | CASSNSRGHTGELFF
TRBJ2-5 | TRBV29-1 | CSVAKRPGETQYF
TRBJ1-4 | TRBV5-1 | CASSPARPDRVVLYEKLFF
TRBJ1-1 | TRBV5-8 | CASSFSQNTEAFF
TRBJ2-1 | TRBV5-1 | CASSLLSGGTSGNEQFF
TRBJ2-1 | TRBV5-1 | CASTDLAGGGNEQFF
TRBJ2-2 | TRBV2 | CASSVEGGNTGELFF
TRBJ1-3 | TRBV7-3 | CASSLSEGNTIYF
TRBJ2-1 | TRBV25-1 | CASSLSGGGAWMNEQFF
TRBJ2-1 | TRBV30 | CAWSVIRKGSYNEQFF
TRBJ1-1 | TRBV4-2 | CASSPATGGGTEAFF
TRBJ2-7 | TRBV11-2 | CASSFGSYYEQYF
TRBJ2-3 | TRBV7-3 | CASSSSYLNRSDTQYF
TRBJ2-7 | TRBV10-1 | CASKKTGDTYEQYF
TRBJ2-5 | TRBV7-9 | CASSLHRGPLARETQYF
TRBJ1-5 | TRBV27 | CASSPDVNQPQHF
TRBJ2-7 | TRBV19 | CASSSGGRYEQYF
TRBJ2-2 | TRBV30 | CAWTLGKVGAGELFF
TRBJ1-4 | TRBV19 | CASSTGRQANEKLFF
TRBJ2-5 | TRBV29-1 | CSVDNGETQYF
TRBJ2-2 | TRBV7-2 | CASSPEPGQTNTGELFF
TRBJ1-2 | TRBV6-1 | CASSEVASRGYTF
TRBJ2-3 | TRBV11-3 | CASSLDGGDTDTQYF
TRBJ2-7 | TRBV28 | CASSERGAYEQYF
TRBJ1-4 | TRBV19 | CASSQNRREKLFF
TRBJ2-5 | TRBV19 | CASSIRGGETQYF
TRBJ1-5 | TRBV5-1 | CASSLGSGGSNQPQHF
TRBJ2-2 | TRBV2 | CASSPRGTYTGELFF
TRBJ2-1 | TRBV7-2 | CASSPGLAGALGEQFF
TRBJ1-2 | TRBV10-3 | CAISESMNYGYTF
TRBJ2-1 | TRBV5-1 | CASSAGTENEQFF